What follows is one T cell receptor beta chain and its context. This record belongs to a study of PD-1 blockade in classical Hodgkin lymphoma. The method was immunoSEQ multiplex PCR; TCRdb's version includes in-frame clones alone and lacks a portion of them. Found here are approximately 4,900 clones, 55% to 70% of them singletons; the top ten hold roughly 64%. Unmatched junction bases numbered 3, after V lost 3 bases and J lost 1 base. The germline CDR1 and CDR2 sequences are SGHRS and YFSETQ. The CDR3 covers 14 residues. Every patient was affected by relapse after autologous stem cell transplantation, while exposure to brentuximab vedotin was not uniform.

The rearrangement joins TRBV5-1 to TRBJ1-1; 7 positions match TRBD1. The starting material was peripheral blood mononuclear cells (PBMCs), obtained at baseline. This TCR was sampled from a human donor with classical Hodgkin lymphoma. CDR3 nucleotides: TGCGCCAGCAGCTCGGACAGGTCGAACACTGAAGCTTTCTTT. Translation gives CASSSDRSNTEAFF.